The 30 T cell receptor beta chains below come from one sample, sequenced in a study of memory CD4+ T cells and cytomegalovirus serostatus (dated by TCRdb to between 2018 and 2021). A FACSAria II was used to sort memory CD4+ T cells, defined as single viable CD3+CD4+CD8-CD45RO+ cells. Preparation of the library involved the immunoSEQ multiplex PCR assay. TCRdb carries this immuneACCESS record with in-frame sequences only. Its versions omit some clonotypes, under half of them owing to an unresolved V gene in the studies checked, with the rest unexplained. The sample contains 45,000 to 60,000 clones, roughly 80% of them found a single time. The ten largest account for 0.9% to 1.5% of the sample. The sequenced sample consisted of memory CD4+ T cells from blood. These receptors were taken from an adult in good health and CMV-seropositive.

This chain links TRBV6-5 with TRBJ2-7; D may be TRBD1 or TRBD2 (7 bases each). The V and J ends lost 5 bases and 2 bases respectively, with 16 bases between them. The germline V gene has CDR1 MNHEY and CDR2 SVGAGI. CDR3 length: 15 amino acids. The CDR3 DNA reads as TGTGCCAGCAGTACCCAGGGGGGGCCCACCTACGAGCAGTACTTC. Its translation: CASSTQGGPTYEQYF.

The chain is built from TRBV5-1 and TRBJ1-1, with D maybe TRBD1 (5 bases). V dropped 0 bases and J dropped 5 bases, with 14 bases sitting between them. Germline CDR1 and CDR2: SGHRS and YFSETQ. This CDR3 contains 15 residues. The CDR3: CASSLDGRVDTEAFF. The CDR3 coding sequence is TGCGCCAGCAGCTTGGACGGCAGGGTTGATACTGAAGCTTTCTTT.

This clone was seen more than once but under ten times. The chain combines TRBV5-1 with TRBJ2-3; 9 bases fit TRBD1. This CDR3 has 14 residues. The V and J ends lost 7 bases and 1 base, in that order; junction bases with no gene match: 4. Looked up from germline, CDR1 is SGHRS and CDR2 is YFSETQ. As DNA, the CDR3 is TGCGCCAGCGTGCGGACAGGGGGCACAGATACGCAGTATTTT. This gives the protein CASVRTGGTDTQYF. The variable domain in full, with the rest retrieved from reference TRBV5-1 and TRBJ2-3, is KAGVTQTPRYLIKTRGQQVTLSCSPISGHRSVSWYQQTPGQGLQFLFEYFSETQRNKGNFPGRFSGRQFSNSRSEMNVSTLELGDSALYLCASVRTGGTDTQYFGPGTRLTVL.

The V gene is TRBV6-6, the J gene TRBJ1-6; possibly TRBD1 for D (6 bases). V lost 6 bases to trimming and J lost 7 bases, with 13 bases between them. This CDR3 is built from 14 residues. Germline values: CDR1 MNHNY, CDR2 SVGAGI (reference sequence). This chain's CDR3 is CASSPQGTNSPLHF. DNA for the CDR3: TGTGCCAGCAGCCCCCAGGGGACAAATTCACCCCTCCACTTT.

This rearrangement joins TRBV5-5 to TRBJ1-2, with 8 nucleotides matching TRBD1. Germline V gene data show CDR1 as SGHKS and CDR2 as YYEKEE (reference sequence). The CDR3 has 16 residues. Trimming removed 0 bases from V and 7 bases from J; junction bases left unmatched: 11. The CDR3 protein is CASSLEIEQGAGGYTF. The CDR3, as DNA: TGTGCCAGCAGCTTGGAGATAGAGCAGGGGGCGGGTGGCTACACCTTC.

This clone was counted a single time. In nucleotides, the CDR3 is TGTGCCACCAGCAGAGATTTTTCCGGGGACGGCTACACCTTC. Encoded protein: CATSRDFSGDGYTF. The chain couples TRBV15 to TRBJ1-2; the D gene is possibly TRBD1 (5 bases). V lost 0 bases and J lost 8, with 13 bases in between. CDR1 LNHNV and CDR2 YYDKDF come from the germline V gene (reference sequence). The CDR3 has 14 residues.

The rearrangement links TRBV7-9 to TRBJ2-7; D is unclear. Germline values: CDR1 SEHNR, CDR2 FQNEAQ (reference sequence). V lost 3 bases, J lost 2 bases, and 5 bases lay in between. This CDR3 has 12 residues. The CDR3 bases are TGTGCCAGCAGCTTTGTACCCTACGAGCAGTACTTC. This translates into CASSFVPYEQYF.

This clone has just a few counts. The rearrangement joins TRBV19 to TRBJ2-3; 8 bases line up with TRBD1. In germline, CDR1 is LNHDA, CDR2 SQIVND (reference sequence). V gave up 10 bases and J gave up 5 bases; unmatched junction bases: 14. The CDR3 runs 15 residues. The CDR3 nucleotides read TGTGCCAACACCCCCCACGGACAGGGTAAAGATACGCAGTATTTT. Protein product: CANTPHGQGKDTQYF.

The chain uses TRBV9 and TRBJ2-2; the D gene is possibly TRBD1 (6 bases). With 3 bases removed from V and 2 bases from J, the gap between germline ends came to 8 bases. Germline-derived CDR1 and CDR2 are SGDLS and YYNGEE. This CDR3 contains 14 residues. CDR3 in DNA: TGTGCCAGCAGCGGGACAGCAAACACCGGGGAGCTGTTTTTT. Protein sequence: CASSGTANTGELFF. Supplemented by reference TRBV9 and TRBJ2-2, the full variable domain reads DSGVTQTPKHLITATGQRVTLRCSPRSGDLSVYWYQQSLDQGLQFLIQYYNGEERAKGNILERFSAQQFPDLHSELNLSSLELGDSALYFCASSGTANTGELFFGEGSRLTVL.

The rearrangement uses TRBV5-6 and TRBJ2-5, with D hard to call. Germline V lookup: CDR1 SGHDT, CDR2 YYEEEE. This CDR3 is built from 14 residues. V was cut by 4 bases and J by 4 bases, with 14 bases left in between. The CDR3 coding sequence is TGTGCCAGCAGCCCTTGGGCCATTCGAGAGACCCAGTACTTC. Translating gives CASSPWAIRETQYF. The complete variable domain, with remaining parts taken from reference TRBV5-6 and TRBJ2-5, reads DAGVTQSPTHLIKTRGQQVTLRCSPKSGHDTVSWYQQALGQGPQFIFQYYEEEERQRGNFPDRFSGHQFPNYSSELNVNALLLGDSALYLCASSPWAIRETQYFGPGTRLLVL.

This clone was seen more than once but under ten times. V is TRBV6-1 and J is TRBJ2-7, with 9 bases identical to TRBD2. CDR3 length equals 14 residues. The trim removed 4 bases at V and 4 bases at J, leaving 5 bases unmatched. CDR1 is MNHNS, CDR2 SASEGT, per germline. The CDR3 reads CASSVLAGVYEQYF. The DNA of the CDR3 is TGTGCCAGCAGTGTGTTAGCGGGGGTGTACGAGCAGTACTTC.

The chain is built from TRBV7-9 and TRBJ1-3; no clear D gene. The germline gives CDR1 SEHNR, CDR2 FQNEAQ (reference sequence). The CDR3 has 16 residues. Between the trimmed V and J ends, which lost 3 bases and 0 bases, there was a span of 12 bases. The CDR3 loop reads CASSFRSGISGNTIYF. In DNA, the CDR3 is TGTGCCAGCAGCTTTAGATCAGGTATCTCTGGAAACACCATATATTTT.

CDR3: CASSPGGGQETQYF. CDR3 in DNA: TGTGCCAGCAGCCCCGGGGGCGGGCAAGAGACCCAGTACTTC. V and J are TRBV7-9 and TRBJ2-5; D may be TRBD1 or TRBD2 (6 bases each). The germline V and J ends were trimmed by 5 bases and 2 bases, with 12 bases remaining between them. The CDR3 runs to 14 residues. The germline gives CDR1 SEHNR, CDR2 FQNEAQ (reference sequence). The whole variable domain, remainder taken from reference TRBV7-9 and TRBJ2-5, is DTGVSQNPRHKITKRGQNVTFRCDPISEHNRLYWYRQTLGQGPEFLTYFQNEAQLEKSRLLSDRFSAERPKGSFSTLEIQRTEQGDSAMYLCASSPGGGQETQYFGPGTRLLVL.

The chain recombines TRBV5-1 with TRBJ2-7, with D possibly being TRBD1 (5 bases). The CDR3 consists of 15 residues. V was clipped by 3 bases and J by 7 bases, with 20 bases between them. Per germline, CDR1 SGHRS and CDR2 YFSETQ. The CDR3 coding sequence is TGCGCCAGCAGCTCAACAGGTGATCCCTCCTGGGAGCAGTACTTC. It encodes CASSSTGDPSWEQYF.

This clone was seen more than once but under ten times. CDR3 loop: CASSLVGGRGGADTQYF. CDR3 in DNA: TGTGCCAGCAGCTTGGTAGGCGGTCGGGGGGGCGCAGATACGCAGTATTTT. This chain uses TRBV5-4 with TRBJ2-3; 8 nucleotides align to TRBD2. This CDR3 is built from 17 residues. The germline CDR1 and CDR2 sequences are SGHNT and YYREEE (reference sequence). Trimming took 0 bases from V and 4 from J; bases not matched to a gene: 10.

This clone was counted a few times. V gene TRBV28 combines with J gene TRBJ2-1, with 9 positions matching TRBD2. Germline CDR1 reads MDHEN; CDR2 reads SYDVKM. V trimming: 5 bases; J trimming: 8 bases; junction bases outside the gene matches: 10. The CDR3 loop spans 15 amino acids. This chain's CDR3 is CASSPYSGGYDEQFF. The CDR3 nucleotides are TGTGCCAGCAGTCCCTATAGCGGGGGATACGATGAGCAGTTCTTC.

CDR3: CASSGDRGSYNEQFF. DNA of the CDR3: TGTGCCAGCAGCGGGGACAGGGGGTCCTACAATGAGCAGTTCTTC. The genes are TRBV2 and TRBJ2-1, with 11 nucleotides matching TRBD1. This CDR3 contains 15 residues. CDR1 is SNHLY, CDR2 FYNNEI, per germline. After removal of 6 bases from V and 1 base from J, the junction contained 2 bases not matched to a gene.

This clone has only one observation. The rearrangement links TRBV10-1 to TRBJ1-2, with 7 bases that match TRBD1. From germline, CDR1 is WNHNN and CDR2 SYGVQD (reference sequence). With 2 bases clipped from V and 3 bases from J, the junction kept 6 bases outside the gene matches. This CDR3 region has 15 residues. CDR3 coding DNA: TGCGCCAGCAGTGAGCCCTCCGGGACAGACTATGGCTACACCTTC. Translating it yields CASSEPSGTDYGYTF.

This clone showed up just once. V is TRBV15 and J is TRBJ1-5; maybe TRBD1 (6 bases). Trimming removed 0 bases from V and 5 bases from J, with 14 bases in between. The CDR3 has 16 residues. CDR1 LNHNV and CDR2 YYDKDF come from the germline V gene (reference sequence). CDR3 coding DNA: TGTGCCACCAGCAGAGATATGTCAGGGGCGGATCAGCCCCAGCATTTT. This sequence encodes CATSRDMSGADQPQHF.

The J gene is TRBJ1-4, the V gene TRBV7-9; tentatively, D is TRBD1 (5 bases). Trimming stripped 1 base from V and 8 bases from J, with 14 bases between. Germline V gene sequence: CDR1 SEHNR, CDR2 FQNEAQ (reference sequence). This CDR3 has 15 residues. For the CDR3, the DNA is TGTGCCAGCAGCTTAGGATCGGCAGGGTGGGAAAAACTGTTTTTT. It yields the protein CASSLGSAGWEKLFF.

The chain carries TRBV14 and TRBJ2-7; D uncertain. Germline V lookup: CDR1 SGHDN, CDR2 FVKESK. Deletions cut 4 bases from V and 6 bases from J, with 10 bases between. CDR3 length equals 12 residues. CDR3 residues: CASSPLRREQYF. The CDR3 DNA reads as TGTGCCAGCAGCCCCCTTAGGCGCGAGCAGTACTTC.

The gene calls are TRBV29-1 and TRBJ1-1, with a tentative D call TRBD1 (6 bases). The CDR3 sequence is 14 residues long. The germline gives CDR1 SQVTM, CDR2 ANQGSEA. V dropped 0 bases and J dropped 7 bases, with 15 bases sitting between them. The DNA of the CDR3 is TGCAGCGTTGAAGAAGGAAGGGGGGGAGGTGAAGCTTTCTTT. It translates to CSVEEGRGGGEAFF.

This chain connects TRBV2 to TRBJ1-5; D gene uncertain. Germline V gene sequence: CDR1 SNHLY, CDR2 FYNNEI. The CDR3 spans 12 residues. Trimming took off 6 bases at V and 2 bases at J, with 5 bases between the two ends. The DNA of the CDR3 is TGTGCCAGCAGCGACGGCAATCAGCCCCAGCATTTT. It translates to CASSDGNQPQHF.

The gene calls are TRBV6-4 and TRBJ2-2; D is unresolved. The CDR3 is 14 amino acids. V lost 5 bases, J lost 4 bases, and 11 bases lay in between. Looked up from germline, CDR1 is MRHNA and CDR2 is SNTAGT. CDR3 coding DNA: TGTGCCAGCAGTTTGGATCGAATCACCGGGGAGCTGTTTTTT. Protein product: CASSLDRITGELFF.

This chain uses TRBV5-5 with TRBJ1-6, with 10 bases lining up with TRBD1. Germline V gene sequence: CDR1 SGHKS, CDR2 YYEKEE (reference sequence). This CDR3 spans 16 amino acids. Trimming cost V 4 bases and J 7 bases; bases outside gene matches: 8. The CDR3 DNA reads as TGTGCCAGCAGCCGGACAGGGGGTATAAGGAATTCACCCCTCCACTTT. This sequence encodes CASSRTGGIRNSPLHF.

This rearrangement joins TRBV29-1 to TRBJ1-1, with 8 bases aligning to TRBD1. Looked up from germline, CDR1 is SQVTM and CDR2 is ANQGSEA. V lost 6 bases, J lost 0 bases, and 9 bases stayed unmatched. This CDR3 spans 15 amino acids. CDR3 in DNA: TGCAGCGTGGGGGGCGGACAGGGAATGAACACTGAAGCTTTCTTT. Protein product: CSVGGGQGMNTEAFF.

CDR3 sequence reads: CASSVGTGAEKLFF. The CDR3 region has the DNA TGTGCCAGCAGCGTAGGAACAGGGGCCGAAAAACTGTTTTTT. V usage is TRBV9 and J usage is TRBJ1-4, with TRBD1 identical over 7 bases. The V segment lost 0 bases and the J segment 8 bases; nucleotides outside the gene matches: 4. CDR3 length equals 14 residues. Germline lookup yields CDR1 SGDLS and CDR2 YYNGEE.

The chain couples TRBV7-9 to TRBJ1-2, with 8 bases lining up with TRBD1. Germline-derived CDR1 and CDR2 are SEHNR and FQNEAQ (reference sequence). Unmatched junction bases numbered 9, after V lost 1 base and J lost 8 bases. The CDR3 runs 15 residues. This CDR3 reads CASSLVARGQRGYTF. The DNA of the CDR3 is TGTGCCAGCAGCTTAGTTGCCAGGGGGCAACGCGGCTACACCTTC. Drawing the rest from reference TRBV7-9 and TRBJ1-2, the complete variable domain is DTGVSQNPRHKITKRGQNVTFRCDPISEHNRLYWYRQTLGQGPEFLTYFQNEAQLEKSRLLSDRFSAERPKGSFSTLEIQRTEQGDSAMYLCASSLVARGQRGYTFGSGTRLTVV.

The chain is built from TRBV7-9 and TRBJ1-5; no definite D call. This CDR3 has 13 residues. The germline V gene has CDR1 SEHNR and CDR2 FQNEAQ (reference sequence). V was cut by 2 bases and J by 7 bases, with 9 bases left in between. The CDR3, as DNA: TGTGCCAGCAGCTTATTTGCGGGCCAGCCCCAGCATTTT. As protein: CASSLFAGQPQHF.

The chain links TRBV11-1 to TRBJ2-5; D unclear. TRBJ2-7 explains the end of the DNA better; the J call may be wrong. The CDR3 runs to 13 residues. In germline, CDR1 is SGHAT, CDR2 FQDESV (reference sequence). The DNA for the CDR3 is TGTGCCAGCAGCCCCGCAGGCGACTCCGAGCAGTACTTC. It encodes CASSPAGDSEQYF.